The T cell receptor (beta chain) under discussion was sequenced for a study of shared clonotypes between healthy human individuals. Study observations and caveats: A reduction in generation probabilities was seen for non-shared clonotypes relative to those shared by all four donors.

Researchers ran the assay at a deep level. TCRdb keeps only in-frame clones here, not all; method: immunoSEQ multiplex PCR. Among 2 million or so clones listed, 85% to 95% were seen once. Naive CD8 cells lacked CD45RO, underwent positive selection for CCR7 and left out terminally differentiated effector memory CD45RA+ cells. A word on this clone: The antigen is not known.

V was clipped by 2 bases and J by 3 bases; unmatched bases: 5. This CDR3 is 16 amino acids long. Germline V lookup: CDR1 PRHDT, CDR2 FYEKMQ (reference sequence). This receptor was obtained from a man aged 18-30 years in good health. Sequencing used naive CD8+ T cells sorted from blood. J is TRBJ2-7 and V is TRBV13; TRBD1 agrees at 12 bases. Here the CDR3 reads CASSLTGTGGLYEQYF. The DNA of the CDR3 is TGTGCCAGCAGCTTAACCGGGACAGGGGGCCTCTACGAGCAGTACTTC.